The clone carrying this TCR beta chain was counted only a few times. The data originate from a study of beta chain features in type 1 diabetes. Germline-derived CDR1 and CDR2 are KGHSH and LQKENI. V was clipped by 3 bases and J by 5 bases; unmatched bases: 12. The CDR3 runs 17 residues. Every bit of the isolated RNA underwent reverse transcription, so sequencing read expressed TCRB transcripts. Method: immunoSEQ multiplex PCR; TCRdb's copy keeps in-frame clones and lacks some. The table lists around 290,000 clones, about 7.8% of them singletons. This sequence joins TRBV18 and TRBJ1-4; TRBD1 matches 7 bases. The sequence was collected from a woman under 30 in good health. Sequences were obtained from central memory CD4+ T cells from blood. Written as DNA, the CDR3 is TGTGCCAGCTCACCTACTTTGGACAGGAATGGGAATGAAAAACTGTTTTTT. Its protein is CASSPTLDRNGNEKLFF.